This TCR beta chain was captured by sequencing in a study of control samples from healthy donors and cancer patients. Libraries were prepared by immunoSEQ multiplex PCR; TCRdb keeps only in-frame clonotypes and omits some of them. In the table there are more than 25,000 clones, roughly 87% of which are singletons. Germline V CDR1 and CDR2: SGHRS, YFSETQ. This CDR3 comprises 14 residues. V lost 0 bases and J lost 5, with 11 bases in between. The sequence derives from a female donor with melanoma. Input material: formalin-fixed, paraffin-embedded tissue. The gene calls are TRBV5-1 and TRBJ2-5, with D perhaps TRBD1 (6 bases). The CDR3: CASSLAGQGETQYF. In DNA form, the CDR3 reads TGCGCCAGCAGCTTGGCGGGCCAGGGGGAGACCCAGTACTTC.